This T cell receptor beta chain was sequenced during a study of cytomegalovirus exposure and HLA in healthy donors listed by TCRdb under 2017. Notes on the research overall: An earlier analysis of some 620 of the donors reported approximately 280 Gb of sequence data and about 120 million unique TCR beta sequences obtained from around 170 million T cells. Of the approximately 400 genotyped donors, approximately 80% fell in the genetic ancestry cluster associated with self-reported Caucasian donors. About 320 gigabases of sequencing data and approximately 85 million unique TCR sequences were included in an early release covering roughly 600 HLA-typed donors. A later genetic analysis took genome-wide SNP genotypes for about 65% of the 666 donors and used that subset as a discovery cohort. On average, about 240,000 unique TCR beta nucleotide sequences were sequenced per donor among a few hundred genotyped donors of the cohort, with 15% to 20% of those sequences being non-productive. HLA typing covered class I and class II loci at four-digit resolution. An earlier analysis of approximately 500 of the donors applied high-throughput TCR beta sequencing to assess whether each TCR beta V gene segment acted as functional or pseudogenic. In a later analysis, previously published TCR beta repertoires from hundreds of donors were re-analyzed and high-resolution HLA genotyping was added so that TCR occurrence patterns could be studied. The study aimed to test whether signatures of past pathogen exposure could be identified by cataloging public T cell receptors. The later analysis used no new phenotypic data to find candidate immune exposures, relying instead on TCR beta sequences and their occurrence across donors. The T cell repertoires of some 700 subjects were profiled by immunosequencing and related to cytomegalovirus serostatus. A handful of DR-DQ haplotypes were handled as single units for association and clustering because linkage in the cohort was strong. Typing coverage varied by locus: 629-630 donors for A, B, C, DRB1 and DQB1; approximately 500 for DQA1; approximately 570 for DPA1; 450 to 480 for DPB1. A separate validation cohort of over a hundred different subjects was used in addition to the approximately 700-subject first cohort. The study combined high-throughput TCR immunosequencing, statistical association of individual TCRs with disease status, and machine learning to predict cytomegalovirus infection status. Every discovery cohort repertoire had been produced on one sequencing platform. Donor age, sex, ethnicity and CMV serostatus were compiled together with the repertoire data.

Overall results and qualifications from the work: The sequencing pipeline was judged likely to have produced a cluster of highly shared sequence variants as a technical artifact. Sequencing depth was assumed to be roughly uniform across donors in the presence/absence analyses, though that assumption may not hold. Because the 87-base-pair reads could not distinguish some IMGT-functional V segments, including TRBV6-2 and TRBV6-3, those segments were excluded. Only TCR beta chains were sequenced in this cohort, and the absence of alpha or paired-chain data limited detectable features. A total of about 150 TCR beta chains were listed by the study as associated with cytomegalovirus. In a later analysis, the rate of TCR association differed among HLA loci, with DRB1 alleles having the most associated TCRs and HLA-C alleles having the fewest. In an earlier analysis of about 550 of the donors, most TCR beta V segments were observed in productive rearrangements about 87% or about 30% of the time, broadly matching IMGT annotations. According to a later genetic analysis, donors in an Asian-associated ancestry cluster had fewer N-insertions in productive TCRs than the roughly 700-donor mean. A further reported finding was that TCR beta sequences accurately predicted the HLA-A and HLA-B alleles for most subjects in the first cohort. In vitro tests confirmed that three of the cytomegalovirus-associated TCR beta chains recognize cytomegalovirus antigens. The earlier analysis of 450 to 700 of the donors excluded 15 to 20 rarely observed V segments, including chromosome 9 orphons, because counts were too low. The classifier was reported to diagnose cytomegalovirus status with high specificity and sensitivity in both the original and validation cohorts. Because HLA typing was unavailable for some donors at each locus, only the typed subset was used in association tests. Immune exposure information for the cohort was limited to CMV serostatus. It was suggested by the authors that the approach could potentially be generalized to other disease states and immunological phenotypes. Linkage disequilibrium might explain the correlated functional status among segregating V segments, but an unknown experimental factor could not be excluded. When HLA alleles, especially DR and DQ, strongly co-occurred, attributing TCR associations to individual alleles was difficult. Most TCR sequences were observed very rarely across donors, whereas some public TCRs were present in many individuals. According to a later analysis, parvovirus B19, influenza, CMV and Epstein-Barr virus appeared linked to several top co-occurrence clusters. V-gene and J-gene trimming of TCR beta chains was associated with a missense DCLRE1C variant in a later genetic analysis, and the association was replicated in an independent cohort. Specific HLA alleles were associated with 15,000 to 20,000 TCR beta sequences at a false discovery rate of 0.05 in a later analysis. Compared with equally common non-associated chains, HLA-associated TCR beta chains in a later analysis were more clonally expanded and had lower generation probabilities. Most CMV-associated TCR beta chains appeared to be HLA-restricted in a later analysis, and the HLA associations seemed to be driven largely by CMV exposure.

In total, 666 healthy bone marrow donors made up the cohort. Cohort members were all nominally healthy when sampled, although unrecorded immune exposures were likely present. The donor was CMV seropositive and belonged to the group of 270 or so seropositive cohort members. Each donor provided a peripheral blood sample, and peripheral blood mononuclear cells were used for TCR beta sequencing. The Qiagen DNeasy Blood Extraction Kit was used to extract genomic DNA from the blood cell samples. The CDR1 and CDR2 encoded by the germline V gene are SGHTA and FQGNSA. From the cysteine through the phenylalanine, the CDR3 covers 17 amino acids. The only DNA kept is the CDR3, 51 bases in frame from the first base. V loses 4 bases at its end and J loses 3 bases; junction bases beyond the gene matches: 15. Library method: the immunoSEQ multiplex PCR assay. For the multiplex PCR, a mixture combining 60 forward primers for TCR Vbeta segments and 13 reverse primers for TCR Jbeta segments was used. Amplification of the CDR3 region of rearranged TCR beta genes was performed with a multiplex PCR assay on genomic DNA. The Illumina HiSeq System was used to sequence the amplified TCR beta libraries as 87-base-pair reads. The original methods were these. A later analysis tallied 75 million to 95 million unique TCR beta chains across the 550 to 850 repertoires, and approximately 12 million of those chains were shared by two or more donors. To remove PCR and sequencing errors, raw reads were error-corrected and collapsed into unique sequences using a nearest-neighbor algorithm that merged closely related sequences. V, D and J gene segments were assigned by aligning CDR3 sequences to IMGT reference sequences. Each retained sequence needed at least a six-nucleotide match to both a V gene segment and a J gene segment. A rearrangement was called productive if the CDR3 had no stop codons and remained in frame with V and J, and every other rearrangement was called non-productive. Following IMGT convention, CDR3 was defined as the stretch from the second conserved V-encoded cysteine up to the conserved J-encoded phenylalanine. Sequences without an unambiguous match to a single V gene segment were excluded from the earlier analysis of approximately 560 of the donors. In an earlier analysis of a few hundred of the donors, V segments were called functional above 56.7% productive rearrangements and were called segregating when the between-donor standard deviation exceeded 5%. A statistical classification framework was built for diagnosing cytomegalovirus status from the catalog of TCR beta chain sequences. V and J gene assignment, in a later analysis, came from comparing TCR nucleotide sequences with IMGT/GENE-DB human TR gene sequences. Using the TCRdist pipeline, a later analysis assigned CDR3 sequences along with most-parsimonious VDJ recombination scenarios. In a later analysis, each TCR beta chain was defined by its CDR3 amino acid sequence together with its V-gene family, and reads without a unique V-gene family were excluded. In a later analysis, 500 to 700 highly shared, low-generation-probability nucleotide sequences were removed to address suspected cross-contamination and a sequencing artifact. In a later analysis, a clonal expansion index was calculated for each public chain from normalized within-repertoire ranks of inferred template counts. In a later analysis, generation probabilities were computed using a VDJ recombination model fitted to out-of-frame rearrangements, and the results were checked against IGoR. In a later analysis, TCR-TCR, TCR-HLA and TCR-CMV co-occurrence was scored with hypergeometric tests, and a repertoire-size bias correction was applied to TCR pairs. To estimate false discovery rates, a later analysis permuted the HLA or CMV assignments 20 times. A later analysis grouped co-occurring TCRs with DBSCAN, adding TCRdist sequence similarity when clustering within HLA-allele-positive subsets. Repertoires with fewer than 30,000 or more than 120,000 public chains were left out of co-occurrence clustering, as were about 5 repertoires with anomalous nucleotide sharing. What TCRdb holds here is the immuneACCESS table cut down to in-frame rearrangements. Part of the clones is not present; checked against another copy, under half of the missing clones reflect an unresolved V gene, and the others are unexplained. The V and J calls and clone size come from that table; D and trimming were worked out from the DNA. This sample holds roughly 150,000 clones; roughly 68% were observed only once. The ten top clones hold around 9.3% of the sample.

Comments on this clone: Its antigen has not been determined. No per-base quality is available; no much larger clone lies one base away.

The receptor's source is a man aged 25-45 years in good health and CMV-seropositive. Sample: PBMCs. This receptor chain uses TRBV7-2 and TRBJ2-7, and 7 junction bases match TRBD2. The DNA sequence is given as TGTGCCAGCAGCTCCGGGGGGATAGACGCAGGGTACTACGAGCAGTACTTC. Translated, this gives CASSSGGIDAGYYEQYF.